These 12 T cell receptor beta chains were all obtained from the same sample, sequenced in a study of CD8+ T cells in alopecia areata. Regarding treatment: oral pan-JAK inhibitor, 5-10 mg twice daily. RNA was extracted and reverse transcribed into cDNA as the sequencing template. Some clones are missing from TCRdb's copy, which holds only in-frame ones; the method was immunoSEQ multiplex PCR. The sample contains 200,000 to 250,000 clones, roughly two fifths of which appear only once. The material was CD4+ T cells sorted from blood, obtained between weeks 30 and 35, from a patient treated with tofacitinib. These receptors all stem from a human donor with alopecia areata.

CDR3: CATSTRRQGPSEAFF. The CDR3 nucleotides read TGTGCCACCAGCACGAGGCGACAGGGCCCCTCTGAAGCTTTCTTT. J is TRBJ1-1 and V is TRBV15; the match to TRBD1 covers 7 bases. The V segment lost 4 bases and the J segment 6 bases; nucleotides outside the gene matches: 11. The CDR3 has 15 amino acids. Germline V CDR1 and CDR2: LNHNV, YYDKDF (reference sequence).

V is TRBV11-2 and J is TRBJ2-6; 7 bases align to TRBD1. This CDR3 contains 13 residues. The V gene's germline CDR1 is SGHAT and CDR2 FQNNGV. Germline trimming cut 6 bases from V and 8 bases from J; bases unmatched to any gene: 4. CDR3 bases: TGTGCCAGCAGGACAGGGCGAACCAACGTCCTGACTTTC. It encodes CASRTGRTNVLTF.

This chain uses TRBV4-1 with TRBJ2-2; a weak D match, TRBD2 (5 bases). Germline assignment: CDR1 MGHRA and CDR2 YSYEKL. This CDR3 region has 13 residues. V was pared by 1 base and J by 7 bases, with 7 bases between. The CDR3 loop reads CASSQAGSGELFF. The CDR3 nucleotides are TGCGCCAGCAGCCAAGCTGGGAGCGGGGAGCTGTTTTTT.

The V and J genes are TRBV6-5 and TRBJ1-2; a weak D match, TRBD1 (5 bases). The V gene's germline CDR1 is MNHEY and CDR2 SVGAGI. The CDR3 runs to 15 residues. Between the trimmed V and J ends, which lost 0 bases and 3 bases, there was a span of 11 bases. The CDR3 protein is CASSYSRRGDYGYTF. In DNA form, the CDR3 reads TGTGCCAGCAGTTACTCGCGGAGGGGAGACTATGGCTACACCTTC.

The CDR3 loop reads CSSQQDGYTF. CDR3 coding DNA: TGCAGCTCCCAGCAGGACGGCTACACCTTC. V is TRBV29-1 and J is TRBJ1-2; D is unresolved. V lost 8 bases and J 8 bases, leaving 12 bases between the germline ends. The CDR3 has 10 amino acids. CDR1 and CDR2 (germline): SQVTM, ANQGSEA.

The chain uses TRBV30 and TRBJ2-7, with 9 positions matching TRBD1. In germline, CDR1 is GTSNPN, CDR2 SVGIG (reference sequence). The V and J ends lost 8 bases and 0 bases, in that order; junction bases with no gene match: 5. The CDR3 has 13 residues. The CDR3 here is CAGTGKSSYEQYF. CDR3 sequence (DNA): TGTGCCGGGACAGGGAAGTCCTCCTACGAGCAGTACTTC.

The CDR3 reads CAWNPLEATEAFF. The CDR3 bases are TGTGCCTGGAACCCTCTTGAAGCCACTGAAGCTTTCTTT. J is TRBJ1-1 and V is TRBV30; D remains unclear. Trimming left V 4 bases short and J 4 bases short, with 13 bases between. CDR3 length equals 13 residues. The germline V gene has CDR1 GTSNPN and CDR2 SVGIG (reference sequence).

The chain uses TRBV19 and TRBJ2-7; D possibly corresponds to TRBD1 (6 bases). The germline V and J ends were trimmed by 5 bases and 7 bases, with 15 bases remaining between them. The CDR3 is made up of 13 amino acids. Germline-derived CDR1 and CDR2 are LNHDA and SQIVND (reference sequence). CDR3 loop: CASSLTGYGEQYF. CDR3 bases: TGTGCCAGTAGTTTAACAGGGTACGGAGAGCAGTACTTC.

V and J are TRBV7-7 and TRBJ2-3; possibly TRBD1 for D (5 bases). The length of the CDR3 is 13 residues. The V gene lost 0 bases and the J gene lost 5 bases, with 6 bases spanning the gap. Germline assignment: CDR1 SSHAT and CDR2 FNYEAQ (reference sequence). This CDR3 reads CASSLAQGDTQYF. CDR3 DNA: TGTGCCAGCAGCTTAGCGCAGGGAGATACGCAGTATTTT.

This clone was counted ten times or more. The genes are TRBV6-6 and TRBJ2-1, with a weak D call TRBD1 (5 bases). Germline V gene lookup returns CDR1 MNHNY and CDR2 SVGAGI (reference sequence). The CDR3 spans 15 residues. The V end lost 6 bases, the J end lost 0 bases, and 12 bases lay between the germline ends. The DNA of the CDR3 is TGTGCCAGCAGGTGGACAACAAGCTCCTACAATGAGCAGTTCTTC. This sequence encodes CASRWTTSSYNEQFF.

This chain connects TRBV28 to TRBJ2-7, with 7 positions matching TRBD1. V lost 5 bases, J lost 3 bases, and 7 bases stayed unmatched. Germline V gene sequence: CDR1 MDHEN, CDR2 SYDVKM. The CDR3 is 14 residues long. CDR3: CASSPGGIRYEQYF. The CDR3 DNA follows: TGTGCCAGCAGTCCAGGGGGAATCCGCTACGAGCAGTACTTC.

This clone was seen only a few times. The V call is TRBV5-1, the J call TRBJ2-1; no firm D call. Germline V gene data show CDR1 as SGHRS and CDR2 as YFSETQ. The CDR3 is 12 amino acids. Trimming cost V 4 bases and J 4 bases, with 6 bases left between them. For the CDR3, the DNA is TGCGCCAGCAGCGGGCAGTACAATGAGCAGTTCTTC. Protein: CASSGQYNEQFF. Supplemented by reference TRBV5-1 and TRBJ2-1, the full variable domain reads KAGVTQTPRYLIKTRGQQVTLSCSPISGHRSVSWYQQTPGQGLQFLFEYFSETQRNKGNFPGRFSGRQFSNSRSEMNVSTLELGDSALYLCASSGQYNEQFFGPGTRLTVL.